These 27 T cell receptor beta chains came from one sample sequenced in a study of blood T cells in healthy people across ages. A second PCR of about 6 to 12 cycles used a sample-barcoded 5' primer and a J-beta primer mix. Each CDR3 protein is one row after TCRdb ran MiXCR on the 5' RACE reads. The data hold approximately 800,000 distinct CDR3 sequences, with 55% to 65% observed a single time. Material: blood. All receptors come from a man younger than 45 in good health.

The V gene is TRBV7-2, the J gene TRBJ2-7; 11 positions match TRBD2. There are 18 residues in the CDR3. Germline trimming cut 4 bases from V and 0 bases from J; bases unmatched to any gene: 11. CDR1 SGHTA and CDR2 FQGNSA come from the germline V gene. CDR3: CASSSWGLAAILSYEQYF. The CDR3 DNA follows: TGTGCCAGCAGCTCATGGGGACTAGCGGCCATCCTCTCCTACGAGCAGTACTTC.

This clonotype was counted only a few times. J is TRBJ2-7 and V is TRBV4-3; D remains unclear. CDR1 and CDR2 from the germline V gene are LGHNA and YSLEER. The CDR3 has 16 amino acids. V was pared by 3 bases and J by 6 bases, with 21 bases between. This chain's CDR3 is CASSHSRVPAVSEQYF. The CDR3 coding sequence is TGCGCCAGCAGCCATAGCCGGGTTCCCGCTGTCAGCGAGCAGTACTTC.

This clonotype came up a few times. The CDR3 is CASSGQGVNYGYTF. In DNA, the CDR3 is TGTGCCAGCAGTGGACAGGGTGTGAACTATGGCTACACCTTC. The chain uses TRBV25-1 and TRBJ1-2; 7 bases map to TRBD1. CDR1 and CDR2 (germline): MGHDK, SYGVNS. The CDR3 consists of 14 residues. V trimming: 4 bases; J trimming: 2 bases; junction bases outside the gene matches: 4.

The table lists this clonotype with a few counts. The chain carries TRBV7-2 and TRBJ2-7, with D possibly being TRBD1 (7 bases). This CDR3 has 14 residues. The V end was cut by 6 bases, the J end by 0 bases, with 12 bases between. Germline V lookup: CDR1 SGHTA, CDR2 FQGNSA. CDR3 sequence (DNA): TGTGCCAGCAGGCGGGGACAGAGCTCCTACGAGCAGTACTTC. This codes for CASRRGQSSYEQYF.

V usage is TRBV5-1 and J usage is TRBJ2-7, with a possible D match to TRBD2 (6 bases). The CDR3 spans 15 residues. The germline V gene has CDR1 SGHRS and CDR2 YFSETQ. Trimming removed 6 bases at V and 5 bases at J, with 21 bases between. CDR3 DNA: TGCGCCAGCAACCCTAGGGGCGGGGTAGTAAACGAGCAGTACTTC. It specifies CASNPRGGVVNEQYF.

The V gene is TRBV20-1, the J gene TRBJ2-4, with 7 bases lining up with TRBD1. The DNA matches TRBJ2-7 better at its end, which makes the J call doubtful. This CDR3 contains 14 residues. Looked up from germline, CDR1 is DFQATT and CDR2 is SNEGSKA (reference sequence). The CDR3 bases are TGCAGTGCTAGCCGGGACAGAGAGAACTACGAGCAGTACTTC. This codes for CSASRDRENYEQYF.

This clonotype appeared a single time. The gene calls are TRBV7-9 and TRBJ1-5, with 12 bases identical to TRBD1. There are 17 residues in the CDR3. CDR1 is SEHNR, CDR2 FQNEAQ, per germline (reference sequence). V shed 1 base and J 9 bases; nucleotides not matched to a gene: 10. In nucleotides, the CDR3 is TGTGCCAGCAGCTTAGGTGGGACAGGGGGCGAAGATCGGCCCCAGCATTTT. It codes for CASSLGGTGGEDRPQHF.

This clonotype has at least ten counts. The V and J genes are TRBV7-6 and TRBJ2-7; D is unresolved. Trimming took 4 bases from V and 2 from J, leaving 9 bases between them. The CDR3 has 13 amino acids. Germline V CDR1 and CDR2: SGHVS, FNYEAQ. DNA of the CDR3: TGTGCCAGCAGCTCAGGACCAACCTACGAGCAGTACTTC. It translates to CASSSGPTYEQYF.

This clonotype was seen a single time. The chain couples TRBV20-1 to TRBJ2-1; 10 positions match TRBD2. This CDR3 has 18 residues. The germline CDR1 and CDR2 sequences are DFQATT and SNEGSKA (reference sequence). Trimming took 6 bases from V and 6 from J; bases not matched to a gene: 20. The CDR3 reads CSAGGEWTSGQGRNEQFF. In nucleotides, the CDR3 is TGCAGTGCGGGAGGGGAGTGGACTAGCGGACAGGGACGCAATGAGCAGTTCTTC.

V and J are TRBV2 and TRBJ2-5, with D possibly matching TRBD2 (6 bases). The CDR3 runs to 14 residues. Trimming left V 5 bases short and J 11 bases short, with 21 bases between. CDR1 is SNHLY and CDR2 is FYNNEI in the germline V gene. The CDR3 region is CASSLTLKLASQYF. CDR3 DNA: TGTGCCAGCAGTCTAACTTTAAAGCTAGCGTCACAGTACTTC.

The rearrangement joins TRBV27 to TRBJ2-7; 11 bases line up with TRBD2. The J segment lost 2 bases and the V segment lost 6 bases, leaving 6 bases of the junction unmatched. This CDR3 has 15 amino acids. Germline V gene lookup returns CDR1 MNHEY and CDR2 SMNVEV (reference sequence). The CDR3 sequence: CASSLTSGAAYEQYF. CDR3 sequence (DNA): TGTGCCAGCAGCTTGACTAGCGGGGCTGCCTACGAGCAGTACTTC.

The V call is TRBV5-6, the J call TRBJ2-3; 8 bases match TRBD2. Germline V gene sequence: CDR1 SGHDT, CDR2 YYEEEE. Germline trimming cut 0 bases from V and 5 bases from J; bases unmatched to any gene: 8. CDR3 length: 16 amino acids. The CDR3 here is CASSLEGRGVRDTQYF. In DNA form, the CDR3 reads TGTGCCAGCAGCTTGGAAGGGCGGGGGGTACGAGATACGCAGTATTTT. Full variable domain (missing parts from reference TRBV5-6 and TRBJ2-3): DAGVTQSPTHLIKTRGQQVTLRCSPKSGHDTVSWYQQALGQGPQFIFQYYEEEERQRGNFPDRFSGHQFPNYSSELNVNALLLGDSALYLCASSLEGRGVRDTQYFGPGTRLTVL.

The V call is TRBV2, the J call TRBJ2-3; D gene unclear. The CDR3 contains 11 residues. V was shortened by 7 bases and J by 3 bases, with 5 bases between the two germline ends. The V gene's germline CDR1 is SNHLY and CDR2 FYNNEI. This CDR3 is CASIGTDTQYF. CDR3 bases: TGTGCCAGCATTGGGACAGATACGCAGTATTTT. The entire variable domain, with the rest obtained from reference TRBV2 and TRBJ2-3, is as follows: EPEVTQTPSHQVTQMGQEVILRCVPISNHLYFYWYRQILGQKVEFLVSFYNNEISEKSEIFDDQFSVERPDGSNFTLKIRSTKLEDSAMYFCASIGTDTQYFGPGTRLTVL.

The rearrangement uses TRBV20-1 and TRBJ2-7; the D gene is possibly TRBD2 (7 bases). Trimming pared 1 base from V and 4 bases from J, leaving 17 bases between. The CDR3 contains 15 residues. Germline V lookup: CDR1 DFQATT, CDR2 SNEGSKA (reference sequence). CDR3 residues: CSARGVGGLGYEQYF. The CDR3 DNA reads TGCAGTGCTAGAGGCGTCGGGGGGCTCGGTTACGAGCAGTACTTC.

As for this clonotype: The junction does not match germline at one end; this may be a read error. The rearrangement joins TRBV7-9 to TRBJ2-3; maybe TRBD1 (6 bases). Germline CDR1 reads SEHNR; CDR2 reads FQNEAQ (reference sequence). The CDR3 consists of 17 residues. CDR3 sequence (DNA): TGTGTCAGCAGCTCGCCACACAGGGAACGGTTGCAAGATACGCAGTATTTT. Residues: CVSSSPHRERLQDTQYF.

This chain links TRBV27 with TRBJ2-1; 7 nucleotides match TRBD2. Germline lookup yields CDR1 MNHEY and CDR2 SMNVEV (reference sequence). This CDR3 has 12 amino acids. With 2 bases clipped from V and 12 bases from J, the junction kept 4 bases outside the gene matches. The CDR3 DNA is TGTGCCAGCAGTTTACGGCGCGGGAGGCAGTTCTTC. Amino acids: CASSLRRGRQFF.

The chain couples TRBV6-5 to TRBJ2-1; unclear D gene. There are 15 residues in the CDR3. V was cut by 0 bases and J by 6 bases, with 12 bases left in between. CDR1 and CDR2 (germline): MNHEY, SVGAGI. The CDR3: CASSYSKRPANEQFF. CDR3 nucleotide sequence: TGTGCCAGCAGTTACTCGAAGCGTCCGGCCAATGAGCAGTTCTTC.

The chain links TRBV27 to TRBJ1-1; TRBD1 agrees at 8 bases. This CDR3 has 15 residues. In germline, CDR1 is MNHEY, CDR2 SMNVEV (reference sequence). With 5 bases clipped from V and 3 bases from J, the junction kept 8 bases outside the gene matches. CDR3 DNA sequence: TGTGCCAGCAGTGCGCAGACAGGGGAGGACACTGAAGCTTTCTTT. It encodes CASSAQTGEDTEAFF.

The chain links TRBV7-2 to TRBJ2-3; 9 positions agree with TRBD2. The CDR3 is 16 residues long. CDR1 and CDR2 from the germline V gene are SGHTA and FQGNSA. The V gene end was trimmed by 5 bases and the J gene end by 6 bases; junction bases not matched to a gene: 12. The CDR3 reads CASSPVLAGGLDTQYF. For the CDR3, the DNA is TGTGCCAGCAGCCCCGTTCTGGCGGGGGGGCTCGATACGCAGTATTTT.

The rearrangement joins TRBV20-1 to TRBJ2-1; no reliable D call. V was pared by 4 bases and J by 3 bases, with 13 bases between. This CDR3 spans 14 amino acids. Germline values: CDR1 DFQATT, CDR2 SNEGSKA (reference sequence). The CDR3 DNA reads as TGCAGTGCTACAGAGATGGGGTTCTACAATGAGCAGTTCTTC. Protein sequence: CSATEMGFYNEQFF.

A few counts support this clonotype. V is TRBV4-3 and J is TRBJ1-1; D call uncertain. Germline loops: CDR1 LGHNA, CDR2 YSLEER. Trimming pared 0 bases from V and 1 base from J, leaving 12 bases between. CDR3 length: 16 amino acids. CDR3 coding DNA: TGCGCCAGCAGCCAAGATTACAGATCTAGGAACACTGAAGCTTTCTTT. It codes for CASSQDYRSRNTEAFF.

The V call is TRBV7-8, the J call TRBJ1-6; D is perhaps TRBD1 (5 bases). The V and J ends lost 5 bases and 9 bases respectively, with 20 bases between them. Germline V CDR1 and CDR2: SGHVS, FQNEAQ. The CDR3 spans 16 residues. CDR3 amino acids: CASSPGETEESSPLHF. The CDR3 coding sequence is TGTGCCAGCAGCCCGGGGGAGACGGAGGAAAGTTCACCCCTCCACTTT.

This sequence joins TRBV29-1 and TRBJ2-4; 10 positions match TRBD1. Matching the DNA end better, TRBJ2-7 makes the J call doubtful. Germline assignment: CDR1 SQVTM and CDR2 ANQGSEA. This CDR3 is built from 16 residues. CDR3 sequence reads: CSVDKPSGTGANEQYF. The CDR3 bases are TGCAGCGTTGACAAACCCTCCGGGACAGGGGCGAACGAGCAGTACTTC.

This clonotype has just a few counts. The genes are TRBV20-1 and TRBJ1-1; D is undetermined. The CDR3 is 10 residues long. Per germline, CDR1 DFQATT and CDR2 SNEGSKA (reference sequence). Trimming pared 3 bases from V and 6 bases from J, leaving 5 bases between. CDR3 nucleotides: TGCAGTGCTAGTTGGCCTGAAGCTTTCTTT. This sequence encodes CSASWPEAFF.

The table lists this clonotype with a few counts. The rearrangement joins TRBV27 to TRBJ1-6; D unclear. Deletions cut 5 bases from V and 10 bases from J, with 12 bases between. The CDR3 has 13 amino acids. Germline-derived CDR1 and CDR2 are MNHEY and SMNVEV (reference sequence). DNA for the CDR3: TGTGCCAGCAGTAATAGGTTGGGGTCACCCCTCCACTTT. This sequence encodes CASSNRLGSPLHF.

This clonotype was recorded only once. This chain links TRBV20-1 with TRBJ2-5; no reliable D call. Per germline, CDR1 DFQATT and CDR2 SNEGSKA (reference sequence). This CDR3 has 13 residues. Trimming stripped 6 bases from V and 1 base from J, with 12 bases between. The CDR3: CSAREDRQETQYF. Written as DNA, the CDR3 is TGCAGTGCCCGAGAGGACCGCCAAGAGACCCAGTACTTC.

The DNA for the CDR3 is TGCAGTGCGACGACTAGCGGGGGAGCCGAGAGGGACACGCAGTATTTT. The encoded protein is CSATTSGGAERDTQYF. The V and J genes are TRBV20-1 and TRBJ2-3; 12 bases fit TRBD2. With V trimmed by 6 bases and J by 9 bases, 16 bases remained unmatched. Germline V gene data show CDR1 as DFQATT and CDR2 as SNEGSKA (reference sequence). The CDR3 length is 16 residues.